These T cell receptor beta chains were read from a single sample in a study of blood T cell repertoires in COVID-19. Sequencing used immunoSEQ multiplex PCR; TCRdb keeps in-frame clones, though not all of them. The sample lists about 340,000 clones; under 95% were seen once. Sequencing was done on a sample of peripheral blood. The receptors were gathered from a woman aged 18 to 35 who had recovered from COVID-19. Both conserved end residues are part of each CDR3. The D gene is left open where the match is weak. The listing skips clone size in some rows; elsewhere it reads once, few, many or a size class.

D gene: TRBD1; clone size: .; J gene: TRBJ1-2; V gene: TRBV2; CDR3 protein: CASSSSGGSGYTF; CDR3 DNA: TGTGCCAGCAGTTCTTCAGGGGGCTCTGGCTACACCTTC
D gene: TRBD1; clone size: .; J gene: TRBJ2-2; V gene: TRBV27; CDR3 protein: CASSFDRGYTGELFF; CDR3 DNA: TGTGCCAGCAGTTTTGACAGGGGGTACACCGGGGAGCTGTTTTTT
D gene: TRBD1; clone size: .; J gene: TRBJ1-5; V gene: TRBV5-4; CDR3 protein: CASSSAGGADQPQHF; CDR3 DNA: TGTGCCAGCAGTAGCGCAGGGGGCGCGGATCAGCCCCAGCATTTT
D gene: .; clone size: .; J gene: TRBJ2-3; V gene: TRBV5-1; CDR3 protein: CASSFGFSPSTDTQYF; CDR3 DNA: TGCGCCAGCAGCTTCGGGTTCAGCCCTAGCACAGATACGCAGTATTTT
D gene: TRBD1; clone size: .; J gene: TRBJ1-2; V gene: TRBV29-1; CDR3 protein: CSGRQGPYGYTF; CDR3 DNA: TGCAGCGGTCGACAGGGGCCCTATGGCTACACCTTC
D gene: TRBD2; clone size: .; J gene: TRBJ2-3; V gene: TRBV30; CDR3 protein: CAGTLAGGSTDTQYF; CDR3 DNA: TGTGCCGGAACCTTAGCGGGGGGTAGCACAGATACGCAGTATTTT
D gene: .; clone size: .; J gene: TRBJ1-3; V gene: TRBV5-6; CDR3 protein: CASSLIYGSGNTIYF; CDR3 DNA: TGTGCCAGCAGCTTGATTTACGGCTCTGGAAACACCATATATTTT
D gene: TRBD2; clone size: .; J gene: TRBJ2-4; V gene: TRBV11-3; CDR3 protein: CASSFAGGPQNIQYF; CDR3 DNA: TGTGCCAGCAGCTTCGCGGGAGGGCCACAAAACATTCAGTACTTC
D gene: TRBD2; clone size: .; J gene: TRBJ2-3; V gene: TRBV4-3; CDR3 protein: CASSPRISGSSMGVGTDTQYF; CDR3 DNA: TGCGCCAGCAGCCCCCGGATTAGCGGGAGTAGTATGGGAGTCGGCACAGATACGCAGTATTTT
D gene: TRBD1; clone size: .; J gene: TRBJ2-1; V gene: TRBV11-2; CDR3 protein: CASSLDSDRAVWDEQFF; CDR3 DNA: TGTGCCAGCAGCTTAGATTCCGACAGGGCGGTTTGGGATGAGCAGTTCTTC
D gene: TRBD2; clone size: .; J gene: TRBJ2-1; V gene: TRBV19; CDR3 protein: CASKGIAGVGNEQFF; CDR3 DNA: TGTGCCAGTAAGGGGATAGCGGGAGTAGGTAATGAGCAGTTCTTC
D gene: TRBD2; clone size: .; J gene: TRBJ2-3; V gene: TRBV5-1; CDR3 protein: CASSPKPTSGRALFSDTQYF; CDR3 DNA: TGCGCCAGCAGCCCGAAGCCAACTAGCGGGAGGGCCCTTTTCTCGGATACGCAGTATTTT
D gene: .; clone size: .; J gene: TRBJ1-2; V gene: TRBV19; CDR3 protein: CASSIEIGLAGYTF; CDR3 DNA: TGTGCCAGTAGTATAGAAATCGGGTTGGCTGGCTACACCTTC
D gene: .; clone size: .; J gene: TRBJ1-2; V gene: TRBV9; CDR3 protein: CASSVDGYGYTF; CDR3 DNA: TGTGCCAGCAGCGTAGACGGCTATGGCTACACCTTC
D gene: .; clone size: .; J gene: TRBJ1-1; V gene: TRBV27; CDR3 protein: CASRHQLGARWEAFF; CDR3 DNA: TGTGCCAGCAGGCATCAACTCGGAGCAAGATGGGAAGCTTTCTTT
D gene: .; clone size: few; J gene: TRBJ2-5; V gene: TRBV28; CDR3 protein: CASRTTGQETQYF; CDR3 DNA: TGTGCCAGCAGAACTACCGGACAAGAGACCCAGTACTTC
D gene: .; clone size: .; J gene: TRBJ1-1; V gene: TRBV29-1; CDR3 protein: CSVQQGGMNTEAFF; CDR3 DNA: TGCAGCGTACAACAGGGAGGGATGAACACTGAAGCTTTCTTT
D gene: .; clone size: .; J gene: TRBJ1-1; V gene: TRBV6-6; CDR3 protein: CASSYVAQNTEAFF; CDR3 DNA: TGTGCCAGCAGTTACGTCGCACAGAACACTGAAGCTTTCTTT
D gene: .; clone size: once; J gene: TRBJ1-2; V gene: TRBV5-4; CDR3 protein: CASSSNQGPYGYTF; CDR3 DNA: TGTGCCAGCAGCTCGAATCAGGGCCCGTATGGCTACACCTTC
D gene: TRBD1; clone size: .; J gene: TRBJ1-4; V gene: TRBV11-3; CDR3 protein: CASSGGQGEKLFF; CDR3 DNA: TGTGCCAGCAGCGGAGGACAGGGTGAAAAACTGTTTTTT
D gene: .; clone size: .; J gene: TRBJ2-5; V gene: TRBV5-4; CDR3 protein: CASSYGGTGETQYF; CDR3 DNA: TGTGCCAGCAGTTATGGGGGCACGGGAGAGACCCAGTACTTC
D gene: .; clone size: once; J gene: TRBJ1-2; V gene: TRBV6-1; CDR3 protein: CASYPRAGGPSGYTF; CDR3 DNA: TGTGCCAGCTACCCCCGGGCCGGAGGCCCCTCTGGCTACACCTTC
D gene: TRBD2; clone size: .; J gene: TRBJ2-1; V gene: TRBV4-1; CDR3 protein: CASSQDPSGGYNEQFF; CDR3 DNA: TGCGCCAGCAGCCAAGATCCCAGCGGGGGGTACAATGAGCAGTTCTTC
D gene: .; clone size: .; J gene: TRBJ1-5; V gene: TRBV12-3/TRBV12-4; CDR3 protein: CASSLGMRQPQHF; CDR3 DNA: TGTGCCAGCAGTTTAGGCATGCGGCAGCCCCAGCATTTT
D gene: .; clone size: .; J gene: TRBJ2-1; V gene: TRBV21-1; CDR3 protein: CASSKPPGLLKGPYNEQFF; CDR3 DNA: TGTGCCAGCAGCAAACCACCGGGACTGCTCAAAGGGCCCTACAATGAGCAGTTCTTC
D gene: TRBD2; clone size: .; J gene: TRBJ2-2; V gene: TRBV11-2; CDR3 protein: CASSYRTSGVSGELFF; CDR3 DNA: TGTGCCAGCAGCTATAGGACTAGCGGGGTGTCCGGGGAGCTGTTTTTT
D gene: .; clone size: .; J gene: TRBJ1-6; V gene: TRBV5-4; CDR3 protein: CASSPETPFTHNSPLHF; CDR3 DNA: TGTGCCAGCAGCCCTGAGACACCCTTCACCCATAATTCACCCCTCCACTTT
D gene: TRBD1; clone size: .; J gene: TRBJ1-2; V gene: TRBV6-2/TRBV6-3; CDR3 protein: CASSYHTGGDGYTF; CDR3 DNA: TGTGCCAGCAGTTACCATACAGGGGGCGATGGCTACACCTTC
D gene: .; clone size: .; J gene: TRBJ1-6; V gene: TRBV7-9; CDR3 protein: CASSLGGSGNSPLHF; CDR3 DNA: TGTGCCAGCAGCTTAGGGGGCTCGGGCAATTCACCCCTCCACTTT
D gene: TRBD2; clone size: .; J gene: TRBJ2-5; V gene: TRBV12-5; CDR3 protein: CASGLVLAGGEVRQETQYF; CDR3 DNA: TGTGCTAGTGGTTTGGTACTAGCGGGAGGAGAGGTTAGGCAAGAGACCCAGTACTTC
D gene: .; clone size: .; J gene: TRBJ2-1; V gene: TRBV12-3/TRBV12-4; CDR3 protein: CASREEYNEQFF; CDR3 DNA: TGTGCCAGCAGAGAAGAGTACAATGAGCAGTTCTTC
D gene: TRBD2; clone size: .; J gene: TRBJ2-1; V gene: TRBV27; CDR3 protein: CASSLIAGSINEQFF; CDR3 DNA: TGTGCCAGCAGTTTAATAGCGGGGTCCATCAATGAGCAGTTCTTC
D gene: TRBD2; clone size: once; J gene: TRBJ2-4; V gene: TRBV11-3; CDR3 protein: CASSPPTSGRVNIQYF; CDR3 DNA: TGTGCCAGCAGCCCCCCGACTAGCGGGAGGGTAAACATTCAGTACTTC
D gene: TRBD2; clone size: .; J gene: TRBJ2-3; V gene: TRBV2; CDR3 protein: CASSKGLAGVADTQYF; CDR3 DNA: TGTGCCAGCAGCAAAGGACTAGCGGGAGTTGCAGATACGCAGTATTTT
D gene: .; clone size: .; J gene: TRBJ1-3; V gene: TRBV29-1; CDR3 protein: CSVDRAREGPSGNTIYF; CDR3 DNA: TGCAGCGTTGATAGGGCTCGTGAGGGTCCCTCTGGAAACACCATATATTTT
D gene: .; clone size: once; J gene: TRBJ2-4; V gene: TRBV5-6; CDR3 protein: CASSLGGLAKNIQYF; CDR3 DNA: TGTGCCAGCAGCTTAGGCGGTTTAGCCAAAAACATTCAGTACTTC
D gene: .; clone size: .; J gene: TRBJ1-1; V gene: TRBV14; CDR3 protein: CASSQVGRAAFF; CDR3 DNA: TGTGCCAGCAGCCAAGTTGGCAGGGCAGCTTTCTTT
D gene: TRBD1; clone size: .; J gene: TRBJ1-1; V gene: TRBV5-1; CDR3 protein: CASSGDRGPDTEAFF; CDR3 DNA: TGCGCCAGCAGCGGTGACAGGGGTCCGGACACTGAAGCTTTCTTT
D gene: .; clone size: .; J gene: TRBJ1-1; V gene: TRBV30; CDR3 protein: CAWSVKFSWSEAFF; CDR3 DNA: TGTGCCTGGAGTGTAAAGTTCTCGTGGAGTGAAGCTTTCTTT
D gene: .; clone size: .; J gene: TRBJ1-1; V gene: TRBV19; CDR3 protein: CASRGRGLGTEAFF; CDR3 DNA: TGTGCCAGTAGGGGGCGGGGGCTGGGGACTGAAGCTTTCTTT
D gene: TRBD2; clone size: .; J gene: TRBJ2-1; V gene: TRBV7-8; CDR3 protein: CASSLEGTRGWVEQFF; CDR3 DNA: TGTGCCAGCAGCTTAGAAGGGACTAGGGGATGGGTTGAGCAGTTCTTC
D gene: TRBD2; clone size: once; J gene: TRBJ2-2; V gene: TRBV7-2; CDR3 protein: CASSLAGTTNTGELFF; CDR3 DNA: TGTGCCAGCAGCTTAGCCGGGACTACGAACACCGGGGAGCTGTTTTTT
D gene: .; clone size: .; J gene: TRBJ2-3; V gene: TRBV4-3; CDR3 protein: CASSQSGGPGSTDTQYF; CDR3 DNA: TGCGCCAGCAGCCAATCCGGCGGGCCGGGCTCCACAGATACGCAGTATTTT
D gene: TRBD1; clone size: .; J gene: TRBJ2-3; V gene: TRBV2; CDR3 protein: CASSRQGGTDTQYF; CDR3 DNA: TGTGCCAGCAGCCGACAGGGAGGCACAGATACGCAGTATTTT
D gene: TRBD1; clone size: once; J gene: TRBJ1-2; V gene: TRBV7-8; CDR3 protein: CASSLKAPGQGITNYGYTF; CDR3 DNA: TGTGCCAGCAGCTTAAAGGCCCCGGGACAGGGGATAACTAACTATGGCTACACCTTC
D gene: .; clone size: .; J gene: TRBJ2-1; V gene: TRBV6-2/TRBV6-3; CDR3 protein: CASSYVGGRDEQFF; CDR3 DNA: TGTGCCAGCAGTTATGTGGGGGGGCGGGATGAGCAGTTCTTC
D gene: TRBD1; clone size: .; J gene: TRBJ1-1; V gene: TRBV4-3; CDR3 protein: CASSHPDRAIEAFF; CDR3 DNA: TGCGCCAGCAGCCATCCGGACAGGGCGATTGAAGCTTTCTTT
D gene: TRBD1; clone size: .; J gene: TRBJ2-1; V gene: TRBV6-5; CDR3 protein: CASSYGTATNEQFF; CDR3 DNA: TGTGCCAGCAGTTACGGGACAGCAACCAATGAGCAGTTCTTC
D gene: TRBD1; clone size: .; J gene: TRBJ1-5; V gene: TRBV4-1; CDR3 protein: CASSQDGTGWQPQHF; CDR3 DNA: TGCGCCAGCAGCCAAGATGGGACAGGGTGGCAGCCCCAGCATTTT
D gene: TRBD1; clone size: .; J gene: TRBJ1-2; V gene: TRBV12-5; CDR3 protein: CASGLVTGTANYGYTF; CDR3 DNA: TGTGCTAGTGGTTTGGTAACCGGGACAGCTAACTATGGCTACACCTTC
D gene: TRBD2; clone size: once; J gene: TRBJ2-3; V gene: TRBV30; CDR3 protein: CAWSPGLAADTQYF; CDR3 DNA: TGTGCCTGGAGCCCGGGACTAGCGGCAGATACGCAGTATTTT
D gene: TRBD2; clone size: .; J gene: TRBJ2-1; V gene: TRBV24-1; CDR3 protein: CATSTSGSLEGQFF; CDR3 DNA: TGTGCCACCAGTACTAGCGGGAGTCTGGAAGGGCAGTTCTTC
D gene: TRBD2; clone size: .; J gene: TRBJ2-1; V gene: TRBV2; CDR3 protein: CATASGSPRNEQFF; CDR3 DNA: TGTGCCACCGCAAGCGGGAGTCCACGCAATGAGCAGTTCTTC